These 21 T cell receptor beta chains came from one sample sequenced in a study of human T cells and chemical hapten exposure. A single record per CDR3 protein comes from TCRdb applying MiXCR to the RACE reads. The table lists some 71,000 distinct CDR3 sequences, 10% of them singletons, with around 7% in the top ten. Indicated time point: patch test 2, 6 weeks after DPC sensitization. As to treatment: therapeutic diphenylcyclopropenone sensitization with weekly scalp DPC. The source was whole blood, collected in connection with sensitization to the hapten diphenylcyclopropenone (DPC). These receptors all stem from a woman aged 45 to 65 with alopecia areata. Some clones in this sample may be carry-over from other donors' samples.

Many counts were recorded for this clonotype. The chain employs TRBV19 and TRBJ2-6, with 8 bases that match TRBD1. Germline CDR1 LNHDA, CDR2 SQIVND (reference sequence). J was trimmed by 0 bases and V by 4 bases; bases with no gene match: 5. The CDR3 is 17 residues long. CDR3 in DNA: TGTGCCAGTAGTAAGGGGACAGGCGACTCTGGGGCCAACGTCCTGACTTTC. As protein: CASSKGTGDSGANVLTF.

The rearrangement links TRBV5-1 to TRBJ2-1; 9 nucleotides line up with TRBD1. The CDR3 has 14 residues. Trimming removed 7 bases from V and 8 bases from J; junction bases left unmatched: 10. From germline, CDR1 is SGHRS and CDR2 YFSETQ. This CDR3 is CASLRDRVHDEQFF. Written as DNA, the CDR3 is TGCGCCAGCCTCCGGGACAGGGTACACGATGAGCAGTTCTTC.

This clonotype was seen a single time. The genes are TRBV9 and TRBJ2-5, with 10 nucleotides matching TRBD1. The CDR3 covers 14 residues. Germline V gene data show CDR1 as SGDLS and CDR2 as YYNGEE. Unmatched junction bases numbered 3, after V lost 3 bases and J lost 4 bases. The DNA for the CDR3 is TGTGCCAGCAGCGAGGGACAGGGGATAGAGACCCAGTACTTC. Translation: CASSEGQGIETQYF.

This clonotype was seen a few times. The chain recombines TRBV19 with TRBJ2-7; D gene unclear. Trimming removed 3 bases from V and 3 bases from J, with 12 bases in between. The CDR3 has 14 amino acids. Germline loops: CDR1 LNHDA, CDR2 SQIVND (reference sequence). The CDR3 nucleotides read TGTGCCAGTAGTATCTCGGCAGGAAACTACGAGCAGTACTTC. Translating it yields CASSISAGNYEQYF.

This clonotype was seen more than once but under ten times. The V gene is TRBV19, the J gene TRBJ2-5; 10 nucleotides align to TRBD2. V dropped 5 bases and J dropped 2; count of bases not matched to a gene: 14. Germline V gene data show CDR1 as LNHDA and CDR2 as SQIVND (reference sequence). The CDR3 runs to 18 residues. CDR3 residues: CASSEPGLATSTQETQYF. CDR3 in DNA: TGTGCCAGTAGTGAACCGGGACTAGCGACCTCTACGCAAGAGACCCAGTACTTC.

This clonotype was detected many times. The chain links TRBV13 to TRBJ1-1, with D possibly being TRBD1 (5 bases). The CDR3 loop spans 13 amino acids. V was pared by 0 bases and J by 7 bases, with 9 bases between. Germline loops: CDR1 PRHDT, CDR2 FYEKMQ (reference sequence). CDR3 bases: TGTGCCAGCAGCTTAGGGCAGGGTGATGAAGCTTTCTTT. Protein product: CASSLGQGDEAFF.

This clonotype was counted at least ten times. This chain connects TRBV20-1 to TRBJ2-6; D may be TRBD1 or TRBD2 (5 bases each). With 6 bases removed from V and 5 bases from J, the gap between germline ends came to 17 bases. The CDR3 runs 15 residues. CDR1 and CDR2 (germline): DFQATT, SNEGSKA (reference sequence). CDR3 sequence (DNA): TGCAGTGCCCAGCGAGGGTCAGGGTGGGCCAACGTCCTGACTTTC. Amino acid sequence: CSAQRGSGWANVLTF.

V usage is TRBV20-1 and J usage is TRBJ1-3; no reliable D call. V was clipped by 6 bases and J by 2 bases, with 11 bases between them. CDR1 and CDR2 from the germline V gene are DFQATT and SNEGSKA (reference sequence). The CDR3 spans 13 residues. CDR3 sequence reads: CSANMQAGNTIYF. The DNA of the CDR3 is TGCAGTGCGAACATGCAGGCTGGAAACACCATATATTTT.

This clonotype was observed at least ten times. The CDR3 is CSAPAGTSGSTDTQYF. DNA for the CDR3: TGCAGTGCTCCTGCCGGGACTAGCGGGTCCACAGATACGCAGTATTTT. V usage is TRBV20-1 and J usage is TRBJ2-3, with 12 bases that match TRBD2. V was clipped by 5 bases and J by 2 bases; unmatched bases: 8. CDR1 is DFQATT, CDR2 SNEGSKA, per germline (reference sequence). This CDR3 has 16 amino acids.

This clonotype was counted ten times or more. This chain uses TRBV18 with TRBJ2-1; TRBD2 agrees at 12 bases. The CDR3 contains 17 residues. The germline gives CDR1 KGHSH, CDR2 LQKENI. Unmatched junction bases numbered 7, after V lost 3 bases and J lost 4 bases. CDR3 nucleotides: TGTGCCAGCTCACCTGACTTACTAGCGGGAGGATACAATGAGCAGTTCTTC. Amino acid sequence: CASSPDLLAGGYNEQFF. The entire variable domain, with the rest obtained from reference TRBV18 and TRBJ2-1, is as follows: NAGVMQNPRHLVRRRGQEARLRCSPMKGHSHVYWYRQLPEEGLKFMVYLQKENIIDESGMPKERFSAEFPKEGPSILRIQQVVRGDSAAYFCASSPDLLAGGYNEQFFGPGTRLTVL.

This clonotype was counted many times. J is TRBJ2-5 and V is TRBV29-1, with 7 bases matching TRBD2. The V gene's germline CDR1 is SQVTM and CDR2 ANQGSEA. After removal of 5 bases from V and 1 base from J, the junction contained 13 bases not matched to a gene. This CDR3 has 16 residues. CDR3 sequence (DNA): TGCAGCGTTTTAGGTCTAGCGGAGGTACTCCAAGAGACCCAGTACTTC. This gives the protein CSVLGLAEVLQETQYF.

This clonotype was detected ten times or more. This chain joins TRBV30 and TRBJ2-4; 7 positions agree with TRBD2. V was pared by 0 bases and J by 6 bases, with 8 bases of the junction left unmatched. CDR3 size: 15 residues. Germline-derived CDR1 and CDR2 are GTSNPN and SVGIG (reference sequence). The CDR3 coding sequence is TGTGCCTGGAGTGTCCCCTGGCCGGGAGGAAACATTCAGTACTTC. Translated: CAWSVPWPGGNIQYF.

This clonotype was observed at least ten times. The chain uses TRBV30 and TRBJ2-6; D gene unclear. The CDR3 totals 15 residues. V shed 0 bases and J shed 2 bases, with 8 bases lying between them. From germline, CDR1 is GTSNPN and CDR2 SVGIG (reference sequence). Written as DNA, the CDR3 is TGTGCCTGGAGTGTAAACTGGGCTGGGGCCAACGTCCTGACTTTC. As protein: CAWSVNWAGANVLTF.

This clonotype has at least ten counts. The chain couples TRBV4-2 to TRBJ1-6; 7 positions agree with TRBD1. V lost 3 bases to trimming and J lost 9 bases; unmatched junction nucleotides: 8. Germline V gives CDR1 LGHNA, CDR2 YNFKEQ. The CDR3 runs to 15 residues. CDR3 loop: CASSHNRGGGSPLHF. As DNA, the CDR3 is TGTGCCAGCAGCCACAACAGGGGTGGTGGTTCACCCCTCCACTTT.

The rearrangement links TRBV6-6 to TRBJ2-2; 11 bases line up with TRBD2. CDR3 length equals 17 residues. Per germline, CDR1 MNHNY and CDR2 SVGAGI (reference sequence). V lost 5 bases and J lost 5; bases outside the gene matches: 10. This CDR3 reads CASSPPLAGAETGELFF. DNA for the CDR3: TGTGCCAGCAGTCCTCCACTAGCGGGAGCCGAGACCGGGGAGCTGTTTTTT.

This clonotype was seen repeatedly, ten times or more. The chain couples TRBV7-9 to TRBJ1-2, with D unresolved. Trimming removed 5 bases at V and 7 bases at J, with 11 bases between. CDR1 and CDR2 from the germline V gene are SEHNR and FQNEAQ (reference sequence). The CDR3 spans 12 residues. CDR3 sequence (DNA): TGTGCCAGCAGCAACGGCCCCGGTGGCTACACCTTC. This encodes CASSNGPGGYTF.

This clonotype was counted at least ten times. The rearrangement links TRBV7-2 to TRBJ1-4; weak D call: TRBD1 (5 bases). CDR1 is SGHTA, CDR2 FQGNSA, per germline. V lost 5 bases, J lost 4 bases, and 11 bases lay in between. CDR3 length equals 14 residues. The CDR3 DNA sequence: TGTGCCAGCAGCCCGAGGGACGGTAATGAAAAACTGTTTTTT. Translating it yields CASSPRDGNEKLFF.

This clonotype was seen repeatedly, ten times or more. V usage is TRBV29-1 and J usage is TRBJ1-2; no clear D gene. V gave up 7 bases and J gave up 7 bases, with 19 bases separating them. Germline values: CDR1 SQVTM, CDR2 ANQGSEA. The CDR3 loop spans 13 amino acids. The DNA for the CDR3 is TGCAGCGCCCGAAACGGGGAAAGAAGTGGCTACACCTTC. It specifies CSARNGERSGYTF.

The sample holds a few counts of this clonotype. This sequence joins TRBV25-1 and TRBJ1-5; D gene ambiguous. This CDR3 is built from 14 residues. Germline V gives CDR1 MGHDK, CDR2 SYGVNS. Trimming shortened V by 3 bases and J by 1 base, and 7 bases separated the two germline ends. DNA of the CDR3: TGTGCCAGCAGTGATTTAAAGAGCAATCAGCCCCAGCATTTT. Its translation is CASSDLKSNQPQHF.

The chain recombines TRBV19 with TRBJ1-5; D is undetermined. The ends were cut back, 1 base at V and 3 bases at J, with 4 bases in the middle. The CDR3 loop spans 13 amino acids. Germline V gene lookup returns CDR1 LNHDA and CDR2 SQIVND (reference sequence). CDR3 sequence: CASSIGHNQPQHF. DNA of the CDR3: TGTGCCAGTAGTATAGGACACAATCAGCCCCAGCATTTT.

This clonotype was seen at least ten times. The chain uses TRBV7-9 and TRBJ1-1; D is unclear. The CDR3 is made up of 14 amino acids. The germline V gene encodes CDR1 SEHNR and CDR2 FQNEAQ (reference sequence). Trimming cost V 5 bases and J 6 bases, with 16 bases left between them. CDR3 amino acids: CASSHALDVAEAFF. The DNA of the CDR3 is TGTGCCAGCAGCCACGCCCTGGATGTGGCTGAAGCTTTCTTT. Based on the CDR3 plus reference TRBV7-9 and TRBJ1-1, the full variable domain is DTGVSQNPRHKITKRGQNVTFRCDPISEHNRLYWYRQTLGQGPEFLTYFQNEAQLEKSRLLSDRFSAERPKGSFSTLEIQRTEQGDSAMYLCASSHALDVAEAFFGQGTRLTVV.